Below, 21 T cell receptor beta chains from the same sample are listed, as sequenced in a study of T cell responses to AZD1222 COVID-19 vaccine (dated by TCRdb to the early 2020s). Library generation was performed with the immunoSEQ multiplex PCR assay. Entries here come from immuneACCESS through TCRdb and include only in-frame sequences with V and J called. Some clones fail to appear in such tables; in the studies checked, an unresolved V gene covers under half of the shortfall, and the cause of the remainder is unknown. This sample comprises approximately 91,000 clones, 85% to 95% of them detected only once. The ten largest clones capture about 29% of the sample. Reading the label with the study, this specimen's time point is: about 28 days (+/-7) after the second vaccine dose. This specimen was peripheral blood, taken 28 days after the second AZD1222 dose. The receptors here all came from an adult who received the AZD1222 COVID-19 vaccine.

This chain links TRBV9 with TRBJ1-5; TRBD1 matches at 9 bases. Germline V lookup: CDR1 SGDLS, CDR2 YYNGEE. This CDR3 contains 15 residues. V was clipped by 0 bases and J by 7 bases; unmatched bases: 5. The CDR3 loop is CASSVDGTGYQPQHF. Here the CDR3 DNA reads TGTGCCAGCAGCGTAGATGGGACAGGGTACCAGCCCCAGCATTTT.

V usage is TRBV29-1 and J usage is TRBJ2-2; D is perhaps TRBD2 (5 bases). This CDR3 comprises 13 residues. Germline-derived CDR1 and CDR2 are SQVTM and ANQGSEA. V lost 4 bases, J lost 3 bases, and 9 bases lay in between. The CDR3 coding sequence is TGCAGCGTTGCAGAGGGTTACACCGGGGAGCTGTTTTTT. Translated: CSVAEGYTGELFF.

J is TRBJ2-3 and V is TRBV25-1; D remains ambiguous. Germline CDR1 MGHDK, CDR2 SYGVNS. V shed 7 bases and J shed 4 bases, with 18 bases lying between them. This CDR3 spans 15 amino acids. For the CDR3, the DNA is TGTGCCAGCACCCGTGGCCCCCTTTTGGCAGATACGCAGTATTTT. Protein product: CASTRGPLLADTQYF.

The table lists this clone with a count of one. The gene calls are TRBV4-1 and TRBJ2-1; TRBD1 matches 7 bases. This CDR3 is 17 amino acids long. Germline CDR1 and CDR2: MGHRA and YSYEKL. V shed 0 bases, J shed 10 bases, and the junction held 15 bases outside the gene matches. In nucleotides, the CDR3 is TGCGCCAGCAGCCAAGATGTGAGAGGGGGCATGGTGGGGGAGCAGTTCTTC. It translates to CASSQDVRGGMVGEQFF.

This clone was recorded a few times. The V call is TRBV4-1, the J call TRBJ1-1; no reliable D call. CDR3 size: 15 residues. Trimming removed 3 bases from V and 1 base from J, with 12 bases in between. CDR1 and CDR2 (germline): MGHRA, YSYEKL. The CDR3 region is CASSHAYRENTEAFF. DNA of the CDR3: TGCGCCAGCAGCCACGCCTACCGGGAGAACACTGAAGCTTTCTTT.

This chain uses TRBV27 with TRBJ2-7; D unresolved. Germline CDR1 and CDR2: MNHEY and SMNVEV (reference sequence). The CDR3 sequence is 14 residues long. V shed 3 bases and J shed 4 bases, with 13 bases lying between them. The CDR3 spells CASSFLGSVYEQYF. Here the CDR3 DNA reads TGTGCCAGCAGTTTTCTTGGGTCGGTGTACGAGCAGTACTTC.

CDR3 loop: CSVERGNYGYTF. The DNA for the CDR3 is TGCAGCGTTGAGAGAGGGAACTATGGCTACACCTTC. This sequence joins TRBV29-1 and TRBJ1-2; D is ambiguous. V lost 3 bases and J lost 2, with 7 bases in between. This CDR3 spans 12 amino acids. CDR1 and CDR2 from the germline V gene are SQVTM and ANQGSEA.

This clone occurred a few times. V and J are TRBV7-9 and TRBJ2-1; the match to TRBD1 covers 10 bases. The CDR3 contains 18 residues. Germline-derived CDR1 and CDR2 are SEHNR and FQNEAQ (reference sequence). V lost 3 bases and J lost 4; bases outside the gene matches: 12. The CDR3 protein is CASSFSSPGTGVYNEQFF. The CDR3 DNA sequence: TGTGCCAGCAGCTTTTCCTCTCCCGGGACAGGGGTGTACAATGAGCAGTTCTTC.

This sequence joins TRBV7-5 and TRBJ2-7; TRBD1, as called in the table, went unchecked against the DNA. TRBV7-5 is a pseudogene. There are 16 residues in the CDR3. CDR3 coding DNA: TGTGCCAGAAGCTTTGCCCCGGGACAGGGCTTCTACGAGCAGTACTTC. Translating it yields CARSFAPGQGFYEQYF.

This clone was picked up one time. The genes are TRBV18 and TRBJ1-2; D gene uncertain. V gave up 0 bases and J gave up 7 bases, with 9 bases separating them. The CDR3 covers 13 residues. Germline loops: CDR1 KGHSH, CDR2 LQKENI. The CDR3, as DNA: TGTGCCAGCTCACCACCGAGTTCACGTGGCTACACCTTC. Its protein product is CASSPPSSRGYTF. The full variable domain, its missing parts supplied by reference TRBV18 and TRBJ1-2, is NAGVMQNPRHLVRRRGQEARLRCSPMKGHSHVYWYRQLPEEGLKFMVYLQKENIIDESGMPKERFSAEFPKEGPSILRIQQVVRGDSAAYFCASSPPSSRGYTFGSGTRLTVV.

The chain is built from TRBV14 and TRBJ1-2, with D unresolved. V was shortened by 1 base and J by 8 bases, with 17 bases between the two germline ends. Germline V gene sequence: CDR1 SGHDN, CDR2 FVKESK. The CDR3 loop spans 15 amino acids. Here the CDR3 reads CASSQVAVGVSGYTF. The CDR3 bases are TGTGCCAGCAGCCAAGTAGCGGTCGGGGTCTCGGGCTACACCTTC.

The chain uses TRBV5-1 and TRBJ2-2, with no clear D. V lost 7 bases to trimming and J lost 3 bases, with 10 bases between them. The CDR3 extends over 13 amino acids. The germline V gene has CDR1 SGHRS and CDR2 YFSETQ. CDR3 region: CASDAGHTGELFF. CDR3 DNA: TGCGCCAGCGACGCCGGTCACACCGGGGAGCTGTTTTTT.

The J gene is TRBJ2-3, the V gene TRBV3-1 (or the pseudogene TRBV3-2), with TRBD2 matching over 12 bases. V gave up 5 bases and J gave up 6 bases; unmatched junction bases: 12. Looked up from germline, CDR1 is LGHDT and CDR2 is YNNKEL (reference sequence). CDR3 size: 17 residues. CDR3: CASSWSPSGRVSDTQYF. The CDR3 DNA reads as TGTGCCAGCAGCTGGAGCCCTAGCGGGAGGGTATCCGATACGCAGTATTTT.

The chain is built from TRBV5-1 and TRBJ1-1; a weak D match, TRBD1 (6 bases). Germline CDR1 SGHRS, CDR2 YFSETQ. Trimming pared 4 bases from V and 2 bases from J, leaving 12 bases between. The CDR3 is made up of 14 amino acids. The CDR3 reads CASSPRGVNTEAFF. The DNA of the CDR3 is TGCGCCAGCAGCCCAAGGGGGGTAAACACTGAAGCTTTCTTT.

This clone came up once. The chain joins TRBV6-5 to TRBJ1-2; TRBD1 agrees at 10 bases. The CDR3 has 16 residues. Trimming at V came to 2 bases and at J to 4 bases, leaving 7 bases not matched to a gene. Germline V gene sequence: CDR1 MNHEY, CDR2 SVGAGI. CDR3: CASSYLPGQGIYGYTF. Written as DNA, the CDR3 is TGTGCCAGCAGTTACCTTCCGGGACAGGGGATCTATGGCTACACCTTC.

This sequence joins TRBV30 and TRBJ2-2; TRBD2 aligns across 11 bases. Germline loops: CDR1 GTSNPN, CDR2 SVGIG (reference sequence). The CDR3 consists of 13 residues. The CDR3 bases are TGTAAACTAGCGGGAGTGTTTGCCGGGGAGCTGTTTTTT. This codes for CKLAGVFAGELFF.

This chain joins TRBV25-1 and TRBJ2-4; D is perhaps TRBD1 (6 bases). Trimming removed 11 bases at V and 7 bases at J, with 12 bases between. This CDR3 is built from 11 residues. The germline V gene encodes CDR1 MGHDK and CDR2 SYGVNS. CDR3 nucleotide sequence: TGTGCCCGCACCGGACAGAACATTCAGTACTTC. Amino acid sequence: CARTGQNIQYF.

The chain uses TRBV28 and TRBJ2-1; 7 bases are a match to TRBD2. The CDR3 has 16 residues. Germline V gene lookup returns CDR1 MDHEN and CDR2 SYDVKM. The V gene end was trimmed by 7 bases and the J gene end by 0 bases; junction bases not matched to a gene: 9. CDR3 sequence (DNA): TGTGCCAGCACTCCTGGGGGGGGGAGCTCCTACAATGAGCAGTTCTTC. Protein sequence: CASTPGGGSSYNEQFF.

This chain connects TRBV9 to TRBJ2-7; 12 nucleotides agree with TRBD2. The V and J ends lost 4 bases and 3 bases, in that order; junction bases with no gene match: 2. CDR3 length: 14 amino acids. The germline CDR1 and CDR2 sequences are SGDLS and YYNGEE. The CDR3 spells CASSRGLAGYEQYF. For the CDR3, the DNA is TGTGCCAGCAGCCGGGGACTAGCGGGCTACGAGCAGTACTTC. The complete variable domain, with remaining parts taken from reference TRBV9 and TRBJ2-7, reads DSGVTQTPKHLITATGQRVTLRCSPRSGDLSVYWYQQSLDQGLQFLIQYYNGEERAKGNILERFSAQQFPDLHSELNLSSLELGDSALYFCASSRGLAGYEQYFGPGTRLTVT.

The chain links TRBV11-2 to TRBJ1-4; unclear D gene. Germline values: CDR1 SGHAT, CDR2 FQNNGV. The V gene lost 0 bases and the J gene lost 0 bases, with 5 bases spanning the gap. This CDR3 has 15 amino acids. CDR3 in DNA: TGTGCCAGCAGCTTAGATCTGGCAACTAATGAAAAACTGTTTTTT. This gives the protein CASSLDLATNEKLFF.

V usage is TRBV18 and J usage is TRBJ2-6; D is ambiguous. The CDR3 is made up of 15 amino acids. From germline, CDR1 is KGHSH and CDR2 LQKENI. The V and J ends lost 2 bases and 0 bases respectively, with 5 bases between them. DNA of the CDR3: TGTGCCAGCTCACCAGGGCTCTCTGGGGCCAACGTCCTGACTTTC. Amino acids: CASSPGLSGANVLTF.